What follows is one TCR beta chain and its context. Antigen unknown. The primer mix had 60 Vbeta and 13 Jbeta primers. The repertoire was sequenced with immunoSEQ multiplex PCR; TCRdb's copy has only in-frame clones and lacks some. Of 140,000 to 150,000 clones listed, approximately 78% are singletons. The germline gives CDR1 SGHVS, CDR2 FQNEAQ. V lost 6 bases to trimming and J lost 3 bases; unmatched junction nucleotides: 8. There are 15 residues in the CDR3. The entry originates in a study of cytomegalovirus exposure and HLA in healthy donors. As for the study in general: Among about 179 million T cells, an earlier analysis found approximately 110 million unique TCR beta sequences.

General study points: An apparent linkage of common viral pathogens to several of the most significant clusters emerged in a later analysis. When analyzed later, a missense DCLRE1C variant was found to be linked to TCR beta V- and J-gene trimming.

These donors counted as nominally healthy when sampled, but unrecorded immune exposures were likely. This clonotype was sampled from a female donor in good health and CMV-seronegative. This sequence joins TRBV7-8 and TRBJ1-5, with 7 bases that match TRBD1. Sequenced input: PBMCs. This CDR3 reads CASSFSDRFNQPQHF. CDR3 coding DNA: TGTGCCAGCAGTTTTTCGGACAGGTTCAATCAGCCCCAGCATTTT.